This TCR beta chain was documented in a study of neoadjuvant anti-PD-1 for oral cavity cancer. For the study at large: Non-progressing patients received a fourth nivolumab dose near day 43, then surgery on days 50-56.

The time point denotes: after neoadjuvant nivolumab, at surgical resection. Patients were newly diagnosed with stage II-IVA oral cavity squamous cell carcinoma without prior systemic or radiation treatment. Cohort: HPV-negative, locally advanced oral cavity squamous cell carcinoma patients. Sequencing was performed with immunoSEQ multiplex PCR; in TCRdb, only in-frame clones are kept and a portion is missing. This repertoire shows some 14,000 clones, about three quarters found once; its top ten account for roughly 2.8%. The V and J ends lost 2 bases and 2 bases respectively, with 7 bases between them. Germline loops: CDR1 SNHLY, CDR2 FYNNEI. The CDR3 has 14 residues.

The sequencing here drew on PBMCs, taken after nivolumab (anti-PD-1) treatment. The clonotype was recovered from a person between 35 and 79 years old with oral cavity squamous cell carcinoma. The chain is built from TRBV2 and TRBJ2-1; TRBD1 or TRBD2 may be the D gene (5 bases each). The CDR3 sequence is CASSERGPYNEQFF. The CDR3 DNA reads TGTGCCAGCAGTGAAAGGGGACCCTACAATGAGCAGTTCTTC.